This T cell receptor beta chain is from a study of tumor-infiltrating lymphocytes in oesophageal squamous cell carcinoma. CDR3 size: 17 residues. V was trimmed by 2 bases and J by 13 bases, leaving 27 bases between them. One entry per CDR3 protein, called by TCRdb with MiXCR from the PCR reads. Found here are about 25,000 distinct CDR3 sequences, under 50% of them singletons; the top ten hold around a quarter. The rearrangement links TRBV12-3 or TRBV12-4 to TRBJ2-4, with a tentative D call TRBD1 (6 bases). The specimen sequenced was esophageal tumor tissue. This TCR came from a male donor with esophageal squamous cell carcinoma. The CDR3 loop is CASSLPGTWYSGDTQYF. For the CDR3, the DNA is TGTGCCAGCAGTTTACCTGGGACATGGTATTCCGGGGATACGCAGTACTTC.